This paragraph covers one T cell receptor beta chain sequence. Its antigen is still unknown. Documented time point: cycle 4 day 1 (C4D1), after about 6 weeks of nivolumab. Each patient's relapse followed autologous stem cell transplantation, and brentuximab vedotin exposure varied. The sample originates from a study of PD-1 blockade in classical Hodgkin lymphoma. The table came from immunoSEQ multiplex PCR; TCRdb's copy has only in-frame clones and leaves some out. The sample records 17,000 or so clones, about 83% being singletons. Whole-study results and caveats: Those achieving complete response showed baseline diversity like newly diagnosed patients. While CD8+ TCR diversity did not rise significantly by C4D1, CD4+ TCR diversity did.

The sample was peripheral blood mononuclear cells (PBMCs), taken before the fourth cycle of nivolumab. This clonotype originated in a human donor with classical Hodgkin lymphoma.

CDR3 DNA sequence: TGCGCCAGCAGCCAAGATTCTGGGTTCGGGGAGCTGTTTTTT. It specifies CASSQDSGFGELFF. The V and J genes are TRBV4-3 and TRBJ2-2; D ambiguous. CDR1 and CDR2 (germline): LGHNA, YSLEER. The CDR3 is 14 residues long. Trimming cost V 0 bases and J 7 bases, with 9 bases left between them.